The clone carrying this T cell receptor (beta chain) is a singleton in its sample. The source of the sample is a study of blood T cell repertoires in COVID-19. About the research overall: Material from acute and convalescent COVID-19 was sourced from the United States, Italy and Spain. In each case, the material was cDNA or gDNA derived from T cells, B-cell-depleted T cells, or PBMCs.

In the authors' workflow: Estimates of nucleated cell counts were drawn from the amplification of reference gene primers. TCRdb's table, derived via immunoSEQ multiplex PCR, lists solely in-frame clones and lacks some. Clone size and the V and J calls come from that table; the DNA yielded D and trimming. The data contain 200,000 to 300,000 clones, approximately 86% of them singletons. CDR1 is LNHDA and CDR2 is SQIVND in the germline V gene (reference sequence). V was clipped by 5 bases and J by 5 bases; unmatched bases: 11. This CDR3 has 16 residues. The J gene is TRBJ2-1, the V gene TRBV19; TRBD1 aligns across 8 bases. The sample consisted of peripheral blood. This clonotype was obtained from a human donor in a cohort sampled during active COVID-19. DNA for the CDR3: TGTGCCAGTAGTCTAGTGACAGGGGTTGGAGACAATGAGCAGTTCTTC. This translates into CASSLVTGVGDNEQFF. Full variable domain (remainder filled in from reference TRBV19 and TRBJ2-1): DGGITQSPKYLFRKEGQNVTLSCEQNLNHDAMYWYRQDPGQGLRLIYYSQIVNDFQKGDIAEGYSVSREKKESFPLTVTSAQKNPTAFYLCASSLVTGVGDNEQFFGPGTRLTVL.